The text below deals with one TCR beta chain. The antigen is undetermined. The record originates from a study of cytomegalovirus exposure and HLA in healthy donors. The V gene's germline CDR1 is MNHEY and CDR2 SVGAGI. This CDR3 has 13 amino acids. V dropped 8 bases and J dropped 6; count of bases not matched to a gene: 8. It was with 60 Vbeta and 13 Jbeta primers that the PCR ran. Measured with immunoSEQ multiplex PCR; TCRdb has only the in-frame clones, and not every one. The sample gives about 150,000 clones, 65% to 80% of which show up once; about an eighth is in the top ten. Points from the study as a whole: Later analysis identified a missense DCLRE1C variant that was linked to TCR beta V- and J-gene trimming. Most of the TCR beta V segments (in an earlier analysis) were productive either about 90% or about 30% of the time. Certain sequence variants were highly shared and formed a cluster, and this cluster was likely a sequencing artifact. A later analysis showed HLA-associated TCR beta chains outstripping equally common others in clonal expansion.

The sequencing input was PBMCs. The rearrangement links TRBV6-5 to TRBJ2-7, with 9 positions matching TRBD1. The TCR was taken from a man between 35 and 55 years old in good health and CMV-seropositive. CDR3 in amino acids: CASRDRVFGEQYF. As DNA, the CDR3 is TGTGCCAGCCGGGACAGGGTATTCGGCGAGCAGTACTTC.